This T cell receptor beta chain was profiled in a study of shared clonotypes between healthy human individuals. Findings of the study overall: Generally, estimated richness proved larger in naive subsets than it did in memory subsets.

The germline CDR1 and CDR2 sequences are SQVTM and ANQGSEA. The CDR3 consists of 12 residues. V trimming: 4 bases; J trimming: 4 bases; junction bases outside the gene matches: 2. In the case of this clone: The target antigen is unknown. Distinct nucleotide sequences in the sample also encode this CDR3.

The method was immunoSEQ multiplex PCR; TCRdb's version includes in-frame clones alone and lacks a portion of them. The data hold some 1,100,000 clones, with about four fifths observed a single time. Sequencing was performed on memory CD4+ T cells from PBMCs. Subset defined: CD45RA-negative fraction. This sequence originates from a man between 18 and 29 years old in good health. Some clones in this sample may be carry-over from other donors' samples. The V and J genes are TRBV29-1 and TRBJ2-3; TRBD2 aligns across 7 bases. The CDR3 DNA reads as TGCAGCGTTGCGGGGGGTCCAGATACGCAGTATTTT. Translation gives CSVAGGPDTQYF.